Sequencing of this T cell receptor beta chain was carried out in a study of PD-1 blockade in classical Hodgkin lymphoma. Whole-study findings and limits: There remain no defined causes for the repertoire differences, which possibly reflect disease activity or prior therapy. Newly diagnosed patients were said to have less baseline TCR diversity than healthy donors did. Only CD4+ TCR diversity, not CD8+, had risen significantly by C4D1.

The protocol was immunoSEQ multiplex PCR, while the TCRdb copy is restricted to in-frame clones and leaves out a portion. The table lists 75,000 to 100,000 clones, 85% to 95% of them singletons. This clone was seen many times. The target antigen is unknown. Germline V gives CDR1 ENHRY, CDR2 SYGVKD. With V trimmed by 0 bases and J by 7 bases, 2 bases remained unmatched. This CDR3 contains 13 residues. Time point noted: cycle 4 day 1 (C4D1), after more than 5 weeks of nivolumab. All patients relapsed after autologous stem cell transplantation, and brentuximab vedotin exposure varied. The receptor comes from a human donor with classical Hodgkin lymphoma. The chain recombines TRBV10-3 with TRBJ2-5, with 7 bases lining up with TRBD2. Sequenced material: peripheral blood mononuclear cells (PBMCs), taken before the fourth cycle of nivolumab. In DNA form, the CDR3 reads TGTGCCATCAGTGAGTCGTCTAGCGGGACCCAGTACTTC. Amino acid sequence: CAISESSSGTQYF.